These T cell receptor beta chains were read from a single sample in a study of T cell changes during pregnancy in multiple sclerosis. Here immunoSEQ multiplex PCR was the method, and the copy in TCRdb shows in-frame clones only, minus some. Here the sample spans approximately 63,000 clones, 91% being singletons. Sequenced material: peripheral blood, taken after pregnancy. These receptors originate from a female donor in good health, enrolled as a control in a pregnancy study. The CDR3 runs from the conserved cysteine through the conserved F or W. A D gene is named only where the DNA matches it firmly. The size of a clone is reported for some rows only, either as once, few or many, or as a class for expanded clones.

D,size,V,J,length,DNA,CDR3
.,.,TRBV7-8,TRBJ1-1,17,TGTGCCAGCAGCCAAGAATTACAGGGTTTCGGGAACACTGAAGCTTTCTTT,CASSQELQGFGNTEAFF
TRBD2,.,TRBV15,TRBJ2-5,16,TGTGCCACCAGCAGAATAGGACTAGCGGCACAAGAGACCCAGTACTTC,CATSRIGLAAQETQYF
TRBD2,.,TRBV5-1,TRBJ2-7,13,TGCGCCAGCAAAACTAGCGGGGCGGAGGAGCAGTACTTC,CASKTSGAEEQYF
.,.,TRBV5-8,TRBJ2-7,14,TGTGCCAGCAGCTTGGCCCCGGGGATGAACGAGCAGTACTTC,CASSLAPGMNEQYF
.,.,TRBV11-3,TRBJ1-1,13,TGTGCCAGCAGCCTAGGGGGGGTTGGTGAAGCTTTCTTT,CASSLGGVGEAFF
.,.,TRBV11-3,TRBJ1-3,14,TGTGCCAGCAGCTTAGGGGGCGACGGAAACACCATATATTTT,CASSLGGDGNTIYF
.,.,TRBV6-5,TRBJ2-1,15,TGTGCCAGCAGCCTCGACGGGGGTCCTTACAATGAGCAGTTCTTC,CASSLDGGPYNEQFF
.,once,TRBV30,TRBJ1-5,13,TGTGCCTGGAGTGCCCTAGATTTCCAGCCCCAGCATTTT,CAWSALDFQPQHF
TRBD2,.,TRBV7-9,TRBJ2-1,16,TGTGCCAGCGGCATAAGCGGGGGGGCCGCCTACAATGAGCAGTTCTTC,CASGISGGAAYNEQFF
.,few,TRBV19,TRBJ1-5,17,TGTGCCAGTAGTACGTTCCAGGGGCAGTATAGCAATCAGCCCCAGCATTTT,CASSTFQGQYSNQPQHF
TRBD1,.,TRBV7-2,TRBJ2-5,16,TGTGCCAGCAGCTTAGAGGGACAGGGGAATCAAGAGACCCAGTACTTC,CASSLEGQGNQETQYF
TRBD1,.,TRBV15,TRBJ2-5,17,TGTGCCACCAGCACCCTCCCCCGAGACAGGGAAGGGGAGACCCAGTACTTC,CATSTLPRDREGETQYF
.,.,TRBV7-2,TRBJ1-3,15,TGTGCCAGCAGCTTAGCTCTGGGCTCGGGAAACACCATATATTTT,CASSLALGSGNTIYF
TRBD1,.,TRBV27,TRBJ2-2,16,TGTGCCAGCAGTCCCGGGACAGGGGGGACCACCGGGGAGCTGTTTTTT,CASSPGTGGTTGELFF
TRBD1,.,TRBV6-1,TRBJ1-4,15,TGTGCCAGCAGGCAGACAGGGGTAACTAATGAAAAACTGTTTTTT,CASRQTGVTNEKLFF
TRBD2,.,TRBV9,TRBJ2-7,14,TGTGCCAGCAGTTCCGGGACTACACCGTGGGAGCAGTACTTC,CASSSGTTPWEQYF
.,.,TRBV30,TRBJ1-5,14,TGTGCCTGGAGTGGAGGGAGTGCGGCTCAGCCCCAGCATTTT,CAWSGGSAAQPQHF
TRBD1,.,TRBV4-3,TRBJ2-2,21,TGCGCCAGCAGCCCCAACGGGGGTGGGACAGGGGACACCAAGAACACCGGGGAGCTGTTTTTT,CASSPNGGGTGDTKNTGELFF
TRBD2,.,TRBV14,TRBJ2-5,16,TGTGCCAGCAGCCAAGCCGGTACTAGCGGAGGAGAGACCCAGTACTTC,CASSQAGTSGGETQYF
TRBD2,.,TRBV6-4,TRBJ2-3,15,TGTGCCAGCAGTGACACTAGCGGGGGGGCGGATACGCAGTATTTT,CASSDTSGGADTQYF
TRBD1,.,TRBV25-1,TRBJ1-2,15,TGTGCCAGCAGTGAAGCAGGACAGGTTAACTATGGCTACACCTTC,CASSEAGQVNYGYTF
TRBD1,once,TRBV30,TRBJ2-7,12,TGTGCCTGGAACGACAGGGCCTACGAGCAGTACTTC,CAWNDRAYEQYF
TRBD2,.,TRBV7-9,TRBJ2-1,18,TGTGCCAGCAGCTCCCTAGCTAGCGGGGGTCCTTCCTACAATGAGCAGTTCTTC,CASSSLASGGPSYNEQFF
TRBD2,.,TRBV9,TRBJ2-5,16,TGTGCCAGCAGCCCCCAGGGCGGGGGGGCCCTGGAGACCCAGTACTTC,CASSPQGGGALETQYF
TRBD1,.,TRBV6-1,TRBJ1-1,15,TGTGCCAGCAAAATTGACAGGGTAGTTGACACTGAAGCTTTCTTT,CASKIDRVVDTEAFF
.,few,TRBV5-1,TRBJ1-2,17,TGCGCCAGCAGCTTTCTAAGGGGTGCGGGGACTAACTATGGCTACACCTTC,CASSFLRGAGTNYGYTF
TRBD1,once,TRBV7-6,TRBJ2-7,14,TGTGCCAGCAGCTCGGACAGGGGGGACGGGGAGCAGTACTTC,CASSSDRGDGEQYF
.,.,TRBV19,TRBJ1-5,18,TGTGCCAGTAGTATCATCCAAACGTCGGGATATAGCAATCAGCCCCAGCATTTT,CASSIIQTSGYSNQPQHF
TRBD2,.,TRBV11-2,TRBJ2-3,17,TGTGCCAGCAGCTTAGTCGGCGGGGGGCCCCGCACAGATACGCAGTATTTT,CASSLVGGGPRTDTQYF
TRBD1,.,TRBV10-3,TRBJ1-3,15,TGTGCCATCAGTGAGGTGGGACAGGGAGGAAACACCATATATTTT,CAISEVGQGGNTIYF
.,.,TRBV7-9,TRBJ1-2,15,TGTGCCAGCAGCTTAGCGAACCGGGAAACCTATGGCTACACCTTC,CASSLANRETYGYTF
TRBD2,.,TRBV4-1,TRBJ2-7,18,TGCGCCAGCAGCCAAGATGGACTAGCGGGGGGTACCACCTACGAGCAGTACTTC,CASSQDGLAGGTTYEQYF
TRBD2,once,TRBV19,TRBJ2-7,15,TGTGCCAGTAGTATCGGCGGGACTACCCAGTACGAGCAGTACTTC,CASSIGGTTQYEQYF
TRBD1,.,TRBV9,TRBJ2-2,15,TGTGCCAGCAGCGTAGCAAGACAGGGGGCCGGGGAGCTGTTTTTT,CASSVARQGAGELFF
.,.,TRBV7-9,TRBJ2-6,17,TGTGCCAGCAGCTTAGCGGGGGCAGGGTCTGGGGCCAACGTCCTGACTTTC,CASSLAGAGSGANVLTF